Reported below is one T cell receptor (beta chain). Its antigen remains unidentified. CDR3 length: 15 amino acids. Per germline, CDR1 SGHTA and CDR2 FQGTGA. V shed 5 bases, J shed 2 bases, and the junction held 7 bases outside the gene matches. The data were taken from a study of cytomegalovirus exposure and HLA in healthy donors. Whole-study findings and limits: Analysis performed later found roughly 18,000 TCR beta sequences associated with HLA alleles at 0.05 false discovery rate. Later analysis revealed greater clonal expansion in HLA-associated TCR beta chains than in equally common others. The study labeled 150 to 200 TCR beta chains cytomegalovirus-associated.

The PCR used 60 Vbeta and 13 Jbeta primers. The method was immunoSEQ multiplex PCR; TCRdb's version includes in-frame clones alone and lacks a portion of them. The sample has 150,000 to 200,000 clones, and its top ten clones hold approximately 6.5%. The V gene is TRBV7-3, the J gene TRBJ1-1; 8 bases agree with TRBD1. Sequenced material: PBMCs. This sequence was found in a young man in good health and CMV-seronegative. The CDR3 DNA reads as TGTGCCAGCAGCCCGGCGACAGGGGTTAACACTGAAGCTTTCTTT. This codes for CASSPATGVNTEAFF. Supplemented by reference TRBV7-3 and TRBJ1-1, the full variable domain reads GAGVSQTPSNKVTEKGKYVELRCDPISGHTALYWYRQSLGQGPEFLIYFQGTGAADDSGLPNDRFFAVRPEGSVSTLKIQRTERGDSAVYLCASSPATGVNTEAFFGQGTRLTVV.